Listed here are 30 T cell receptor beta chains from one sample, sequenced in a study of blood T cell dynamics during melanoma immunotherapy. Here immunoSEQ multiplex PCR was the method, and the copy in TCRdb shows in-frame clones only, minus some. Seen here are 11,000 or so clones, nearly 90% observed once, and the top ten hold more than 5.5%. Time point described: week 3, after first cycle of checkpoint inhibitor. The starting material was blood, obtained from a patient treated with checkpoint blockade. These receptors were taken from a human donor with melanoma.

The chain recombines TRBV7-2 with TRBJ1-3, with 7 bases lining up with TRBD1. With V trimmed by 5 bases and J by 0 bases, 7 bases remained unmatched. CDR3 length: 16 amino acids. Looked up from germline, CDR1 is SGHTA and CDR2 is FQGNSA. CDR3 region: CASSPGQPSSGNTIYF. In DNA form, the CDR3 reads TGTGCCAGCAGCCCGGGACAGCCAAGCTCTGGAAACACCATATATTTT. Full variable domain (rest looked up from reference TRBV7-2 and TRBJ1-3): GAGVSQSPSNKVTEKGKDVELRCDPISGHTALYWYRQSLGQGLEFLIYFQGNSAPDKSGLPSDRFSAERTGGSVSTLTIQRTQQEDSAVYLCASSPGQPSSGNTIYFGEGSWLTVV.

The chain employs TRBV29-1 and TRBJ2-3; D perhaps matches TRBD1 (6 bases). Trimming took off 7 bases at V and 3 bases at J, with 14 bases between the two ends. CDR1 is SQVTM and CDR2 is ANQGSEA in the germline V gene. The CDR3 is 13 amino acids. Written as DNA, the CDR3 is TGCAGCGGCTACAGGGCCCTAACAGATACGCAGTATTTT. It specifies CSGYRALTDTQYF.

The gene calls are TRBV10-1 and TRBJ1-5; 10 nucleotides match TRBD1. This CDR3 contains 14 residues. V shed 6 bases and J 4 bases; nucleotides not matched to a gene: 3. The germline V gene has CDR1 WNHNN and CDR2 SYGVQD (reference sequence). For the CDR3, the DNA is TGCGCCAGCAGGGCGGGACAGGGGAATCAGCCCCAGCATTTT. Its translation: CASRAGQGNQPQHF.

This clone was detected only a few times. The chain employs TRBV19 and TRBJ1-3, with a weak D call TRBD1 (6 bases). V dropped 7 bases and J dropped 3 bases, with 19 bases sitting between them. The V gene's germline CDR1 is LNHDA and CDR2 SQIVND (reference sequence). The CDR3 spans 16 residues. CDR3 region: CASTLDRGARGNTIYF. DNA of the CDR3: TGTGCCAGTACCTTAGACCGGGGGGCACGTGGAAACACCATATATTTT.

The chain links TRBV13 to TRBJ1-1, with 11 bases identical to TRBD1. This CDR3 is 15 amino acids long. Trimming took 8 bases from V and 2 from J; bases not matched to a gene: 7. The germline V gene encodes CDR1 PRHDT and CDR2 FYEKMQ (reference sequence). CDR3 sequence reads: CASLDRGRRNTEAFF. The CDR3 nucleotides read TGTGCCAGCTTGGACAGGGGGCGTCGAAACACTGAAGCTTTCTTT.

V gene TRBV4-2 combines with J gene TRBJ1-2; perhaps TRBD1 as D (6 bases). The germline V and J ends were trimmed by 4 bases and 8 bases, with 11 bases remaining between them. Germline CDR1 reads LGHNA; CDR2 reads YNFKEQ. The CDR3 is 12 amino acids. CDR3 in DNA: TGTGCCAGCAGCCGAACAGGGTTAGGCTACACCTTC. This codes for CASSRTGLGYTF.

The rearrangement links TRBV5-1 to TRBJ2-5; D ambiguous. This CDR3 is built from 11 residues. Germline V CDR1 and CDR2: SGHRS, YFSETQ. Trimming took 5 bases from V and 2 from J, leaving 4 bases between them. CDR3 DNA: TGCGCCAGCAGTGAGCAAGAGACCCAGTACTTC. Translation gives CASSEQETQYF.

CDR3 sequence: CSVGRENQPQHF. The CDR3 nucleotides are TGCAGCGTTGGACGGGAGAATCAGCCCCAGCATTTT. This chain connects TRBV29-1 to TRBJ1-5, with D unresolved. Germline-derived CDR1 and CDR2 are SQVTM and ANQGSEA. This CDR3 has 12 amino acids. Trimming removed 4 bases from V and 4 bases from J, with 8 bases in between.

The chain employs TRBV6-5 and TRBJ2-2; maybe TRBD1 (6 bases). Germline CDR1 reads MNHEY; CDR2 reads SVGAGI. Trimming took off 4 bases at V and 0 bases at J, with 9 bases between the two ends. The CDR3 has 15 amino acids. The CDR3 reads CASSFRGSNTGELFF. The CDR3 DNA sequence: TGTGCCAGCAGTTTTAGGGGGTCGAACACCGGGGAGCTGTTTTTT.

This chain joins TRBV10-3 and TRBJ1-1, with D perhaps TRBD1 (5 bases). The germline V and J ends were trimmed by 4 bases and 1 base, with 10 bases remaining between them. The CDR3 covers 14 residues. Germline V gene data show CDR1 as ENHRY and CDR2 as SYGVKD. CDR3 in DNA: TGTGCCATCAGTGCCGGGGCCGCGAACACTGAAGCTTTCTTT. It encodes CAISAGAANTEAFF.

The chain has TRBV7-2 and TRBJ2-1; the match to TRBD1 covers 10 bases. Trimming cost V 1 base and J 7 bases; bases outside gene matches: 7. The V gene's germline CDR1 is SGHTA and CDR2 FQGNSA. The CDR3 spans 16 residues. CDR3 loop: CASSLVRDRGDNEQFF. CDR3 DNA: TGTGCCAGCAGCTTAGTGCGGGACAGGGGAGATAATGAGCAGTTCTTC.

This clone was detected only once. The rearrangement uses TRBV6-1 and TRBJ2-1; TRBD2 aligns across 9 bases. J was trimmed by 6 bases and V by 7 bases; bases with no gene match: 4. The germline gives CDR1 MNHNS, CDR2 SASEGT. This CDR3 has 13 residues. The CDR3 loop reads CASTGTSSNEQFF. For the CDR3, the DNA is TGTGCCAGCACCGGGACTAGCAGCAATGAGCAGTTCTTC.

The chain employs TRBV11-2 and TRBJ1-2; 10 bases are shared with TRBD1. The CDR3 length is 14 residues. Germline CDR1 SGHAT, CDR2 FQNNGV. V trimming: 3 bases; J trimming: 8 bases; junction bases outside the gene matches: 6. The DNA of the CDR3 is TGTGCCAGCAGCTTTTCCGGGACAGGGGTCGGCTACACCTTC. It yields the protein CASSFSGTGVGYTF.

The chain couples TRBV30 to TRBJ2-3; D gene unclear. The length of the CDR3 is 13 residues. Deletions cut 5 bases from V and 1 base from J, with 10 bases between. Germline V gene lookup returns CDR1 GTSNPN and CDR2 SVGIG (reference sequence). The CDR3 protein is CAWALTGTDTQYF. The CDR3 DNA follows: TGTGCCTGGGCACTCACCGGCACAGATACGCAGTATTTT.

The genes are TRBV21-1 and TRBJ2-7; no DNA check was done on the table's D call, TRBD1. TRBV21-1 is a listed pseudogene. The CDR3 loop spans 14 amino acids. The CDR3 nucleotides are TGTGCCAGCAGCTCTACCGGACAGTCCTACGAGCAGTACTTC. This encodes CASSSTGQSYEQYF.

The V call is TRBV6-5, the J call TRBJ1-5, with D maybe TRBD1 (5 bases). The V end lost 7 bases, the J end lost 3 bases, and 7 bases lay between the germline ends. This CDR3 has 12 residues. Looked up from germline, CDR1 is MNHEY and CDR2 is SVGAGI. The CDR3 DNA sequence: TGTGCCAGCAAGGGGTTCAATCAGCCCCAGCATTTT. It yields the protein CASKGFNQPQHF.

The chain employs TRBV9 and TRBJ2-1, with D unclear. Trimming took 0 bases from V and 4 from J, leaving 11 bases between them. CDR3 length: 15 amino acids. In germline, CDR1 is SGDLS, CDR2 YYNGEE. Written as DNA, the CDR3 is TGTGCCAGCAGCGTAGCTACTGGGTCTTACAATGAGCAGTTCTTC. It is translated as CASSVATGSYNEQFF.

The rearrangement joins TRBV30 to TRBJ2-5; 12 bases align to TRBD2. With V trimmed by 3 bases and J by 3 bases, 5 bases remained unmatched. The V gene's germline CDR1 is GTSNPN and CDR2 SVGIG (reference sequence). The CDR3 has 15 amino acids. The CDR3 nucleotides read TGTGCCTGGAGCGACGGACTAGCGGGGAAAGAGACCCAGTACTTC. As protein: CAWSDGLAGKETQYF.

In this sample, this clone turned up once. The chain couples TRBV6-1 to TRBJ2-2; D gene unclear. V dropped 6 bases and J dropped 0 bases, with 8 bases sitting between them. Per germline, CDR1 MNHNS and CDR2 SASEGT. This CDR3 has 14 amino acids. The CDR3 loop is CASRLIANTGELFF. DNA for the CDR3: TGTGCCAGCAGATTGATCGCGAACACCGGGGAGCTGTTTTTT.

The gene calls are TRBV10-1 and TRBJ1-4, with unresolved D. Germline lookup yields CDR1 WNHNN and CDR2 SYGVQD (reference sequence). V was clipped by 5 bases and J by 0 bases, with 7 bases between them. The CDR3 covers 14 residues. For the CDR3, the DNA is TGCGCCAGCAGTAGTGGTGCAACTAATGAAAAACTGTTTTTT. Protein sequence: CASSSGATNEKLFF.

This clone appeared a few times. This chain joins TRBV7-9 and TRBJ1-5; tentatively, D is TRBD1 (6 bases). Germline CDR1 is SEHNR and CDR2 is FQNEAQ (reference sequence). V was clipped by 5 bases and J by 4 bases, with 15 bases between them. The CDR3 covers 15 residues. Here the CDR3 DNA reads TGTGCCAGCAGCCCAGGGGCCGTGGGGAATCAGCCCCAGCATTTT. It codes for CASSPGAVGNQPQHF.

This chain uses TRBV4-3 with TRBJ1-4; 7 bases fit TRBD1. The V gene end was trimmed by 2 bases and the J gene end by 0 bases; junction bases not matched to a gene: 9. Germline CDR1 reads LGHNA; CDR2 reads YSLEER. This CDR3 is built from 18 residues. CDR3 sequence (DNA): TGCGCCAGCAGCCAACTCGGGACAGCTTTTGCAACTAATGAAAAACTGTTTTTT. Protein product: CASSQLGTAFATNEKLFF.

The CDR3 bases are TGTGCCAGCAGCCCCCGAAGCCCTGGGGCCAACGTCCTGACTTTC. Its protein product is CASSPRSPGANVLTF. The chain couples TRBV27 to TRBJ2-6; D is unresolved. V lost 6 bases to trimming and J lost 2 bases, with 11 bases between them. This CDR3 has 15 residues. Looked up from germline, CDR1 is MNHEY and CDR2 is SMNVEV (reference sequence).

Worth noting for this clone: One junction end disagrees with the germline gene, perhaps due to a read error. In nucleotides, the CDR3 is TGTGCCGGCAGCTTCGGGACAGGGCACGGGGAGCTGTTTTTT. It specifies CAGSFGTGHGELFF. The chain uses TRBV5-6 and TRBJ2-2, with 9 bases lining up with TRBD1. The CDR3 is 14 amino acids. Germline CDR1 is SGHDT and CDR2 is YYEEEE.

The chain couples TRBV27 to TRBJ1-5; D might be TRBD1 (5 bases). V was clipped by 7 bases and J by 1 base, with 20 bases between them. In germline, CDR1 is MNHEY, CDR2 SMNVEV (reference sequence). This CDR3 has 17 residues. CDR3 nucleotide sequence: TGTGCCAGCATTTCCGGGACCCATCCCGAAAGCAATCAGCCCCAGCATTTT. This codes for CASISGTHPESNQPQHF.

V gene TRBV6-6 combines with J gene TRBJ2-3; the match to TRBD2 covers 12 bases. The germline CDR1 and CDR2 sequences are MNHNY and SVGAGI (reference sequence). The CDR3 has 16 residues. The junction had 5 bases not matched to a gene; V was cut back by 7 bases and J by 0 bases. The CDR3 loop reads CASKASGGASTDTQYF. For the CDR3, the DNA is TGTGCCAGCAAGGCTAGCGGGGGGGCTAGCACAGATACGCAGTATTTT.

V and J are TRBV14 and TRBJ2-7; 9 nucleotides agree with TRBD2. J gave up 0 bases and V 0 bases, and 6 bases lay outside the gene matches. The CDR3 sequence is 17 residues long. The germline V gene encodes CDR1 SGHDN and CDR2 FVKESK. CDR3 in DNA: TGTGCCAGCAGCCAAGATCGGCTAGCGGGGCTCTCCTACGAGCAGTACTTC. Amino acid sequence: CASSQDRLAGLSYEQYF.

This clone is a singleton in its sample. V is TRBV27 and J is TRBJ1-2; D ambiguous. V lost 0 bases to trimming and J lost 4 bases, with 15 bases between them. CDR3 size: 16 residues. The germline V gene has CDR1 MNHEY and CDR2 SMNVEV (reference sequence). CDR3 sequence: CASSLSTSVPGYGYTF. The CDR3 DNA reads TGTGCCAGCAGTTTATCGACATCGGTTCCAGGCTATGGCTACACCTTC.

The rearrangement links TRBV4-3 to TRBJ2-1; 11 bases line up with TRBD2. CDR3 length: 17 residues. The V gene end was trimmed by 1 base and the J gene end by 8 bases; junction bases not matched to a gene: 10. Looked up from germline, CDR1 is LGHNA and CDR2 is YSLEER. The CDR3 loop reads CASSQARLAGGPYEQFF. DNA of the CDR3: TGCGCCAGCAGCCAAGCCCGCCTAGCGGGGGGCCCCTATGAGCAGTTCTTC.

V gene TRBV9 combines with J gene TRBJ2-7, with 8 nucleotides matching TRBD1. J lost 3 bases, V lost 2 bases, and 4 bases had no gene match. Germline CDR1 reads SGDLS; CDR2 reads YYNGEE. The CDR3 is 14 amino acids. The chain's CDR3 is CASSVTGASYEQYF. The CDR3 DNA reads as TGTGCCAGCAGCGTGACAGGGGCCAGCTACGAGCAGTACTTC. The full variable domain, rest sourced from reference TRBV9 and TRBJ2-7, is DSGVTQTPKHLITATGQRVTLRCSPRSGDLSVYWYQQSLDQGLQFLIQYYNGEERAKGNILERFSAQQFPDLHSELNLSSLELGDSALYFCASSVTGASYEQYFGPGTRLTVT.